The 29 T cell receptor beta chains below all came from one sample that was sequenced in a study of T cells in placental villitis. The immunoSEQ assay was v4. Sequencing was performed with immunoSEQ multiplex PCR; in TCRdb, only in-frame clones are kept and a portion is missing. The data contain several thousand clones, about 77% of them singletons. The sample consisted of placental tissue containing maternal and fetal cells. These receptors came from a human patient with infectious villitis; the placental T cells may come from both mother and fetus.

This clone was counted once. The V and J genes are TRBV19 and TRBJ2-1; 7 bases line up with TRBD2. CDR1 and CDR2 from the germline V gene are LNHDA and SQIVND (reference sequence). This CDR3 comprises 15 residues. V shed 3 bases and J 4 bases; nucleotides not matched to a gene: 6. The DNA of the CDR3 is TGTGCCAGTAGTATTGCTAGCGGAGCTTACAATGAGCAGTTCTTC. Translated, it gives CASSIASGAYNEQFF. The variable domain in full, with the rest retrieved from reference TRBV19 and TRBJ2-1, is DGGITQSPKYLFRKEGQNVTLSCEQNLNHDAMYWYRQDPGQGLRLIYYSQIVNDFQKGDIAEGYSVSREKKESFPLTVTSAQKNPTAFYLCASSIASGAYNEQFFGPGTRLTVL.

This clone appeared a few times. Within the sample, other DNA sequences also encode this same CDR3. The CDR3 protein is CASSPGRLAGKDEQYF. CDR3 nucleotide sequence: TGTGCCAGCAGCCCGGGCAGACTAGCGGGGAAGGACGAGCAGTACTTC. V is TRBV7-8 and J is TRBJ2-7, with 11 bases matching TRBD2. The V segment lost 5 bases and the J segment 5 bases; nucleotides outside the gene matches: 11. The CDR3 contains 16 residues. Germline V gives CDR1 SGHVS, CDR2 FQNEAQ.

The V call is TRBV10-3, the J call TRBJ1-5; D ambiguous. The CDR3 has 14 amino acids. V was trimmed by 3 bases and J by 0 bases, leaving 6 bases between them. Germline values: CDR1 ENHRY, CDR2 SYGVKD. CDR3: CAISDEGSNQPQHF. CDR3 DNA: TGTGCCATCAGTGATGAGGGTAGCAATCAGCCCCAGCATTTT.

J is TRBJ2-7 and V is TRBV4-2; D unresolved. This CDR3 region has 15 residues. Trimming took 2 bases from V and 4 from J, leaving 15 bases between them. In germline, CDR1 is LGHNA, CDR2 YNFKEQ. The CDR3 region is CASSQHLGQTYEQYF. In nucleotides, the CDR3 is TGTGCCAGCAGCCAACATCTCGGGCAGACGTACGAGCAGTACTTC.

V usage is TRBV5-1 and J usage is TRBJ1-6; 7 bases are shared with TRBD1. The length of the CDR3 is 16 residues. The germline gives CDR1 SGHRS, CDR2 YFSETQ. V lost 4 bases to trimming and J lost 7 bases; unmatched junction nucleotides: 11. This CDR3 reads CASSVGRGQKNSPLHF. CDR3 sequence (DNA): TGCGCCAGCAGCGTCGGACGGGGACAGAAAAATTCACCCCTCCACTTT.

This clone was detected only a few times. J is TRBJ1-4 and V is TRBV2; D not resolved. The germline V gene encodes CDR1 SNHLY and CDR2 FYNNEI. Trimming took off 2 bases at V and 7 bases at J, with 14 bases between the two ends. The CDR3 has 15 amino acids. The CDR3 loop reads CASSESPSRGEKLFF. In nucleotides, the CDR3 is TGTGCCAGCAGTGAAAGTCCATCAAGAGGTGAAAAACTGTTTTTT.

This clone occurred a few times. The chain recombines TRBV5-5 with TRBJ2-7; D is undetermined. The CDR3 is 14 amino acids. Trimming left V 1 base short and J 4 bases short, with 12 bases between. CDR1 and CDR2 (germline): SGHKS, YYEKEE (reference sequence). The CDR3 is CASSLSGLGYEQYF. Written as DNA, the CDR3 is TGTGCCAGCAGCTTGAGTGGCCTGGGATACGAGCAGTACTTC.

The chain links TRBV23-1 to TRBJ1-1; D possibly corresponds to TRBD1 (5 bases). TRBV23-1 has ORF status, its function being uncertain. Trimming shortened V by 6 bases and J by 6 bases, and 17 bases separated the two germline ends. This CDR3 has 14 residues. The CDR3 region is CASRRRVPLPEAFF. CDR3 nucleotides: TGCGCCAGCAGACGCAGGGTCCCTTTGCCTGAAGCTTTCTTT.

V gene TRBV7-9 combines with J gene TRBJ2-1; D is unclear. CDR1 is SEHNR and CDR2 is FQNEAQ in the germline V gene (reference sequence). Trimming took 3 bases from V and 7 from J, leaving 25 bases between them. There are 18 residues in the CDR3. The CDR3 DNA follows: TGTGCCAGCAGCTTCCCAAGTCGCGTCGACTCAGCTTGGAATGAGCAGTTCTTC. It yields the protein CASSFPSRVDSAWNEQFF.

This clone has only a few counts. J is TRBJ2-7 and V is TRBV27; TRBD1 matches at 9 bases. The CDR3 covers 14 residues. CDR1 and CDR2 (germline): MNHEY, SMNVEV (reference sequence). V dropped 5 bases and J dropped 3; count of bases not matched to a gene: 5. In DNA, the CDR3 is TGTGCCAGCAGTGAGGACAGGGGAGGCTACGAGCAGTACTTC. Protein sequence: CASSEDRGGYEQYF.

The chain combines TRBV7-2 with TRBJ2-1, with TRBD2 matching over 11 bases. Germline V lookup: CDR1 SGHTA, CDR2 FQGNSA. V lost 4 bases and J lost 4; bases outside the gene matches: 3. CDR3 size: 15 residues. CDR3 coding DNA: TGTGCCAGCAGCTATACTAGCGGGGGTTACAATGAGCAGTTCTTC. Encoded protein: CASSYTSGGYNEQFF.

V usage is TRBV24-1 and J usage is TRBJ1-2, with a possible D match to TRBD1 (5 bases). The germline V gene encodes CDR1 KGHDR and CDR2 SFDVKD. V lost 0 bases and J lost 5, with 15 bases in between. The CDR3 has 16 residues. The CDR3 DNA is TGTGCCACCAGTGATTTGGGGGCAGGACGCTTTTATGGCTACACCTTC. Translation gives CATSDLGAGRFYGYTF.

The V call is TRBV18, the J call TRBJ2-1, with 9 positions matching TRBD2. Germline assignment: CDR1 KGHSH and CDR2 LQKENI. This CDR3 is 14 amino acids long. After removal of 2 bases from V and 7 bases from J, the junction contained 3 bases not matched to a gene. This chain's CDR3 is CASSPMTSGNEQFF. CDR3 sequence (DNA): TGTGCCAGCTCACCAATGACTAGCGGTAATGAGCAGTTCTTC.

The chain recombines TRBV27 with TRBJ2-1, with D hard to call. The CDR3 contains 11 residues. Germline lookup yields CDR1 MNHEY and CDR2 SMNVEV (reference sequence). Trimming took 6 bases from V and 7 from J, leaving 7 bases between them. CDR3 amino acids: CASSMYNEQFF. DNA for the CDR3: TGTGCCAGCAGCATGTATAATGAGCAGTTCTTC.

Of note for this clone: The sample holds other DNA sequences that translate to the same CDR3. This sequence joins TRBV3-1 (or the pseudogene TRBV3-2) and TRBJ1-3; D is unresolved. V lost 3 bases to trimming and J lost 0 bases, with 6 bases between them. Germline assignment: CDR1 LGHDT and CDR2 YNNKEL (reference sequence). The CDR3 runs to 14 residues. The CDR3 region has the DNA TGTGCCAGCAGCCAGGGGAGCTCTGGAAACACCATATATTTT. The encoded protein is CASSQGSSGNTIYF.

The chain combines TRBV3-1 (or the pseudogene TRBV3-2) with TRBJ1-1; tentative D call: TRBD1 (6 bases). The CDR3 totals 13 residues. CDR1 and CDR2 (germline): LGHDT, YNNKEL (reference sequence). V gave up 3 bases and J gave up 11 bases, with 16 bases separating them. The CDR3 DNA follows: TGTGCCAGCAGCCAGGCCCTAGGGGGTGGGGCTTTCTTT. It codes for CASSQALGGGAFF.

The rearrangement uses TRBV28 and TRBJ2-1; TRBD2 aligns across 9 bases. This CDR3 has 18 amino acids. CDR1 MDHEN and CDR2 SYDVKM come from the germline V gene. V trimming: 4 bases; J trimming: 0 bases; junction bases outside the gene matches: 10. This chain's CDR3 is CASSSRWTSASSYNEQFF. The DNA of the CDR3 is TGTGCCAGCAGTTCCCGTTGGACTAGCGCCAGCTCCTACAATGAGCAGTTCTTC.

The CDR3 DNA sequence: TGTGCCAGTAGTTCCGAGGGTGGAGGCATCAGAAACACCATATATTTT. Residues: CASSSEGGGIRNTIYF. The chain links TRBV19 to TRBJ1-3; no reliable D call. The germline gives CDR1 LNHDA, CDR2 SQIVND (reference sequence). Trimming pared 5 bases from V and 5 bases from J, leaving 19 bases between. The CDR3 consists of 16 residues.

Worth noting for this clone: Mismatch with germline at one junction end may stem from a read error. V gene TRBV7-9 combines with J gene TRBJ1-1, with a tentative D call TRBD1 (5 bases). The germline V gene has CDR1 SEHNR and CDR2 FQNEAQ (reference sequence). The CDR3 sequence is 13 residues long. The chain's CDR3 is CASTPQVTAEVFF. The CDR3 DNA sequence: TGTGCCAGCACCCCCCAGGTGACAGCTGAAGTTTTCTTT.

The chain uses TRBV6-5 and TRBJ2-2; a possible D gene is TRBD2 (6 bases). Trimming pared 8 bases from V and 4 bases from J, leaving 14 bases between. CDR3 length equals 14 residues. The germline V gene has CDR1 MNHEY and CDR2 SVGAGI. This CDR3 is CASRQEGSTGELFF. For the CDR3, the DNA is TGTGCCAGCCGCCAGGAGGGGTCCACCGGGGAGCTGTTTTTT.

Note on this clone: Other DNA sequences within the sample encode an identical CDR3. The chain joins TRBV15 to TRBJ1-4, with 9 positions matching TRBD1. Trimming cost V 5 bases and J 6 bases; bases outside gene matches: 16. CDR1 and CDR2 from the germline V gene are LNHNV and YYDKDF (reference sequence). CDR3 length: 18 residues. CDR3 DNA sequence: TGTGCCACCAGCCTTCCGGAGCAGACAGGGGGGGCGGATGAAAAACTGTTTTTT. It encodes CATSLPEQTGGADEKLFF.

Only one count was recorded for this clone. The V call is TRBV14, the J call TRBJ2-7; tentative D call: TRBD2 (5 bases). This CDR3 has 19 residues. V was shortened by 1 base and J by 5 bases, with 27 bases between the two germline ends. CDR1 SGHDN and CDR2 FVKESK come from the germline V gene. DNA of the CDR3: TGTGCCAGCAGCCAAGCTCAGGCAGCACCACTAGGGCCCCACGACGAGCAGTACTTC. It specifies CASSQAQAAPLGPHDEQYF. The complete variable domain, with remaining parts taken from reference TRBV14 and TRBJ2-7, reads EAGVTQFPSHSVIEKGQTVTLRCDPISGHDNLYWYRRVMGKEIKFLLHFVKESKQDESGMPNNRFLAERTGGTYSTLKVQPAELEDSGVYFCASSQAQAAPLGPHDEQYFGPGTRLTVT.

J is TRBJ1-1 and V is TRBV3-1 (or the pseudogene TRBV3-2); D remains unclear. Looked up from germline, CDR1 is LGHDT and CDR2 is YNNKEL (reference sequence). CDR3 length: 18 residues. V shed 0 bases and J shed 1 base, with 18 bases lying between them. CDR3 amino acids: CASSQDLRFGFANTEAFF. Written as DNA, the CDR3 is TGTGCCAGCAGCCAAGATCTCCGCTTTGGGTTTGCGAACACTGAAGCTTTCTTT.

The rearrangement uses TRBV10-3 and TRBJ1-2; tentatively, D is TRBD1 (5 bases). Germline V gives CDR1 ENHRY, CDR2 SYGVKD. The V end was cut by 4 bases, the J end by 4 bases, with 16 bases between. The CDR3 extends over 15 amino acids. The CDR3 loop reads CAISAGQGRGYGYTF. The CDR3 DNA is TGTGCCATCAGTGCGGGGCAGGGCCGGGGCTATGGCTACACCTTC.

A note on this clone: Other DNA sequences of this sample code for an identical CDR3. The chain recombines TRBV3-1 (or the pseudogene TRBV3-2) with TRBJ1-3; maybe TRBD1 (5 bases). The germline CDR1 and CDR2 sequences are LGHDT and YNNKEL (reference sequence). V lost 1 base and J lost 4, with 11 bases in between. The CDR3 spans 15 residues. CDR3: CASSQGAGTGNTIYF. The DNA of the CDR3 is TGTGCCAGCAGCCAAGGGGCAGGGACCGGAAACACCATATATTTT.

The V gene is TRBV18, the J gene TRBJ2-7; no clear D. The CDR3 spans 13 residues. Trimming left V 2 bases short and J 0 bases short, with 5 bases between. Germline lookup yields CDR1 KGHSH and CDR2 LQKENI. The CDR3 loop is CASSPDDSYEQYF. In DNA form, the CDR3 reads TGTGCCAGCTCACCAGATGACTCCTACGAGCAGTACTTC.

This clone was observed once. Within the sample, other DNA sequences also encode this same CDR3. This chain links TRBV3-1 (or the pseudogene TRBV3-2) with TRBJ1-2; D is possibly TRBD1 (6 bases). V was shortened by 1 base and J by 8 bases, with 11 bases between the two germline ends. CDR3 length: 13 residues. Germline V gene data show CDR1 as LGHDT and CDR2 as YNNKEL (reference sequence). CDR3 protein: CASSQGRGGGYTF. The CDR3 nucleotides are TGTGCCAGCAGCCAAGGGCGGGGGGGCGGCTACACCTTC.

DNA for the CDR3: TGTGCCAGTAGTATTGAGGGCCCACAGGGCGTCCGTTACGAGCAGTACTTC. Residues: CASSIEGPQGVRYEQYF. J is TRBJ2-7 and V is TRBV19; D is perhaps TRBD1 (6 bases). V was clipped by 3 bases and J by 4 bases, with 22 bases between them. CDR3 length: 17 residues. In germline, CDR1 is LNHDA, CDR2 SQIVND (reference sequence).

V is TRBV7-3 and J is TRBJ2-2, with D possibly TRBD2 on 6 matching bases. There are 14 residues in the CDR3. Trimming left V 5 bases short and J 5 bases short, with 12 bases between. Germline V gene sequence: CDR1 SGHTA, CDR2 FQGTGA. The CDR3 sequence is CASSLLAATGELFF. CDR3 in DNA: TGTGCCAGCAGCCTATTAGCGGCTACCGGGGAGCTGTTTTTT. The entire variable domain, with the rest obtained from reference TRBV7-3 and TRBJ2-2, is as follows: GAGVSQTPSNKVTEKGKYVELRCDPISGHTALYWYRQSLGQGPEFLIYFQGTGAADDSGLPNDRFFAVRPEGSVSTLKIQRTERGDSAVYLCASSLLAATGELFFGEGSRLTVL.